The TCR beta chain under discussion was sequenced for a study of blood T cell repertoires in COVID-19. In the study overall: Some COVID-19 samples were acute and others convalescent; all came from the United States, Italy and Spain. Sources were T cells, B-cell-depleted T cells, or PBMCs; the material itself was cDNA or gDNA.

Trimming cost V 4 bases and J 6 bases; bases outside gene matches: 15. The CDR3 extends over 17 amino acids. Germline CDR1 reads LGHDT; CDR2 reads YNNKEL (reference sequence). It was during active infection that Seattle patients were enrolled and then longitudinally followed. TCRdb's table, derived via immunoSEQ multiplex PCR, lists solely in-frame clones and lacks some. The data contain roughly 330,000 clones, roughly 89% of them seen just once; the ten biggest clones take up roughly 8.9%. Sequencing was performed on peripheral blood. The clonotype was recovered from a man between 25 and 39 years old with COVID-19, enrolled during active disease. The rearrangement joins TRBV3-1 (or the pseudogene TRBV3-2) to TRBJ1-2; 9 bases align to TRBD1. This CDR3 is CASSLLGQGRRGNGYTF. For the CDR3, the DNA is TGTGCCAGCAGCCTTCTAGGACAGGGGAGAAGGGGTAATGGCTACACCTTC.